This T cell receptor beta chain came from a study of T cell repertoires in cytomegalovirus infection (dated by TCRdb to between 2018 and 2021). General notes on the study: Peptide stimulations targeted recently identified HLA-C-restricted CMV epitopes, whose presentation resists viral immunomodulation, together with well-studied HLA-B-restricted epitopes. Because public TCR beta signatures pointed to carriage of CMV infection together with the matching HLA type, the HLA type of each donor mattered for the analysis.

General study outcomes and caveats: In both this cohort and an independent roughly 350-donor cohort, the cumulative frequency of public TCR beta family members distinguished carriers of CMV infection plus the relevant HLA type. The ex vivo response was dominated by HLA-C-restricted CMV-specific TCR beta clonotypes, which also provided the single most frequent clonotype in two of eight donors.

V and J are truncated by 10 bases and 5 bases respectively, leaving an intervening sequence of 20 bases. The germline V gene sets CDR1 to SGHTA and CDR2 to FQGNSA. The CDR3, cysteine through phenylalanine, is 14 amino acids long. Only the CDR3 portion is preserved as DNA: 42 bases, with reading frame beginning at the first base. Sample treatment or condition, as interpreted from the label and publication: in vitro stimulation with specific CMV peptide epitopes to enrich CMV-specific T cells. This clonotype occurred a few times. The clone's antigen remains unknown. Per-nucleotide qualities are absent, and no much larger clonotype sits a single base away. The sequencing machine was an Illumina HiSeq 1500. The public reads were reprocessed in TCRdb via fastp at Q25 and MiXCR, keeping in-frame beta chains. When rows share a CDR3 protein, they turn into one entry using the most common DNA and genes. The sample table holds about 890,000 distinct CDR3 sequences, of which 25% to 40% were seen once. In total, the top ten clones hold around an eighth of the sample.

This chain joins TRBV7-2 to TRBJ2-5; the D segment could be TRBD1, given 5 matching bases. The sample in question was cultured CD8+ T cells from PBMCs, obtained from culture after CMV antigen stimulation. The sequence was collected from a human donor in good health (CMV status not recorded). Some clones in this sample may be carry-over from other donors' samples. Here the CDR3 is given as CATSVPGIWETQYF. The DNA sequence is as follows: TGTGCCACCTCCGTTCCAGGGATTTGGGAGACCCAGTACTTC.